These T cell receptor beta chains were read from a single sample in a study of CD8 T cells in Susac syndrome. MiXCR, run by TCRdb on the immunoSEQ multiplex PCR reads, gives a single entry per CDR3 protein. In the table there are 95,000 to 150,000 distinct CDR3 sequences, 96% of which are singletons. Sequencing input: CD4+ T cells from PBMCs. The receptors were gathered from a human donor with Susac syndrome. The CDR3 runs from the conserved cysteine through the conserved F or W. The D gene is left open where the match is weak. Rows give clone size only sometimes, using once, few, many, or a class for an expanded clone.

D | size | J | V | CDR3 | DNA
- | once | TRBJ2-1 | TRBV9 | CASSVVTGPYNEQFF | TGTGCCAGCAGCGTAGTTACCGGGCCTTACAATGAGCAGTTCTTC
- | once | TRBJ1-2 | TRBV30 | CAWRTLPSRYTF | TGTGCCTGGAGGACTCTTCCCAGCCGCTACACCTTC
- | - | TRBJ2-1 | TRBV4-3 | CASSQESSVASPYNEQFF | TGCGCCAGCAGCCAAGAATCCTCCGTGGCGAGTCCATACAATGAGCAGTTCTTC
- | - | TRBJ2-2 | TRBV6-1 | CASRPVASEGGELFF | TGTGCCAGCAGACCGGTGGCTAGCGAAGGCGGGGAGCTGTTTTTT
- | - | TRBJ2-1 | TRBV30 | CAWSPGRLASYLHYNEQFF | TGTGCCTGGAGTCCAGGGCGGCTAGCCTCCTACCTCCATTACAATGAGCAGTTCTTC
- | - | TRBJ2-2 | TRBV15 | CATSRDRTRGRTGELFF | TGTGCCACCAGCAGAGATCGGACTAGGGGGAGGACCGGGGAGCTGTTTTTT
TRBD2 | - | TRBJ2-5 | TRBV12-3/TRBV12-4 | CASSPQTSVEETQYF | TGTGCCAGCAGCCCTCAGACTAGCGTAGAAGAGACCCAGTACTTC
- | - | TRBJ2-1 | TRBV30 | CAWSVQGHEQFF | TGTGCCTGGAGTGTACAAGGCCATGAGCAGTTCTTC
TRBD1 | - | TRBJ2-5 | TRBV20-1 | CSAVQGIRETQYF | TGCAGTGCCGTACAGGGGATCAGGGAGACCCAGTACTTC
- | few | TRBJ2-7 | TRBV29-1 | CSVRRGAYEQYF | TGCAGCGTTCGGAGGGGGGCCTACGAGCAGTACTTC
- | - | TRBJ1-4 | TRBV5-4 | CASSFPNEKLFF | TGTGCCAGCAGCTTCCCGAATGAAAAACTGTTTTTT
- | - | TRBJ2-7 | TRBV29-1 | CSVVLGGNEQYF | TGCAGCGTTGTGCTGGGGGGTAACGAGCAGTACTTC